The sequence of this TCR beta chain was determined in a study of T cell responses to AZD1222 COVID-19 vaccine. The repertoire was sequenced with immunoSEQ multiplex PCR; TCRdb's copy has only in-frame clones and lacks some. The sample lists tens of thousands of clones, 70% to 90% occurring once. CDR1 is SEHNR and CDR2 is FQNEAQ in the germline V gene (reference sequence). V shed 2 bases and J shed 7 bases, with 17 bases lying between them. CDR3 length: 15 residues. V and J are TRBV7-9 and TRBJ1-1; tentative D call: TRBD1 (6 bases). The source was peripheral blood, collected on day 0 of AZD1222 vaccination. This sequence was found in an adult in good health. This chain's CDR3 is CASSLIGGRVDEAFF. For the CDR3, the DNA is TGTGCCAGCAGCTTAATAGGGGGGCGCGTGGATGAAGCTTTCTTT.